This TCR beta chain comes out of a study of memory CD4+ T cells and cytomegalovirus serostatus. Per the original data handling: Out-of-frame sequences were removed, leaving 2 million or so distinct TCRbeta sequences. Generated by immunoSEQ multiplex PCR, the TCRdb table keeps only in-frame clones and is missing some. V, J and clone size derive from that table, while D and trimming were established from the DNA sequence. The table records around 44,000 clones, approximately 80% of them present only once. The V gene lost 5 bases and the J gene lost 8 bases, with 9 bases spanning the gap. CDR3 length: 12 residues. CDR1 is LNHDA and CDR2 is SQIVND in the germline V gene (reference sequence). The sort gate was single viable CD3+CD4+CD8-CD45RO+ cells for memory CD4+ T cells. CMV serostatus came from serum IgG against pp150, pp28, p38, p52.

The chain links TRBV19 to TRBJ1-4; maybe TRBD1 (5 bases). The sequencing sample was made of memory CD4+ T cells from blood. The source of this sequence is an adult in good health and CMV-seronegative. CDR3 loop: CASSQGGEKLFF. In DNA, the CDR3 is TGTGCCAGTAGTCAGGGTGGAGAAAAACTGTTTTTT. The whole variable domain, remainder taken from reference TRBV19 and TRBJ1-4, is DGGITQSPKYLFRKEGQNVTLSCEQNLNHDAMYWYRQDPGQGLRLIYYSQIVNDFQKGDIAEGYSVSREKKESFPLTVTSAQKNPTAFYLCASSQGGEKLFFGSGTQLSVL.